The rows below give T cell receptor beta chains drawn from one sample of a study of T cell responses to AZD1222 COVID-19 vaccine. The table came from immunoSEQ multiplex PCR; TCRdb's copy has only in-frame clones and leaves some out. In the table there are some 140,000 clones, roughly 88% of which are singletons. The source was peripheral blood, collected 28 days after the second AZD1222 dose. All receptors derive from an adult who received the AZD1222 COVID-19 vaccine. Both conserved end residues are part of each CDR3. A D gene is named only where the DNA matches it firmly. Where a row states a size, it is once, few, many or the class of an expanded clone; other rows omit it.

J gene	V gene	clone size	D gene	CDR3 protein	CDR3 DNA
TRBJ2-1	TRBV2	many	TRBD2	CASRGLGNEQFF	TGTGCCAGCAGAGGACTAGGCAATGAGCAGTTCTTC
TRBJ2-7	TRBV5-1	once	TRBD2	CASRQTGEGYEQYF	TGCGCCAGCAGGCAGACTGGGGAGGGGTACGAGCAGTACTTC
TRBJ1-4	TRBV27	-	TRBD1	CASSRSWTGQGEKLFF	TGTGCCAGCAGCCGATCTTGGACAGGGCAAGGAGAAAAACTGTTTTTT
TRBJ1-2	TRBV6-1	-	TRBD1	CASSEAWTGGYGYTF	TGTGCCAGCAGTGAAGCCTGGACAGGCGGCTATGGCTACACCTTC
TRBJ1-5	TRBV28	-	TRBD1	CASRGQAAQPQHF	TGTGCCAGCAGAGGACAGGCCGCTCAGCCCCAGCATTTT
TRBJ1-6	TRBV2	-	-	CASKGAYNSPLHF	TGTGCCAGCAAGGGTGCCTATAATTCACCCCTCCACTTT
TRBJ1-1	TRBV7-2	-	-	CASSSGQYTEAFF	TGTGCCAGCAGCTCCGGACAGTACACTGAAGCTTTCTTT
TRBJ2-1	TRBV20-1	-	-	CSATDVGPQFF	TGCAGTGCAACCGACGTCGGCCCGCAGTTCTTC
TRBJ2-2	TRBV9	-	-	CASSVPTGELFF	TGTGCCAGCAGCGTACCCACCGGGGAGCTGTTTTTT
TRBJ2-7	TRBV4-2	-	TRBD1	CASASTGALGEQYF	TGTGCCAGTGCATCAACAGGGGCTCTAGGCGAGCAGTACTTC
TRBJ2-1	TRBV19	-	TRBD2	CASSILAGDGVEQFF	TGTGCCAGTAGTATCTTAGCGGGAGATGGGGTTGAGCAGTTCTTC
TRBJ1-5	TRBV19	once	-	CASSIHPGTGSQPQHF	TGTGCCAGTAGTATCCACCCCGGGACGGGCTCTCAGCCCCAGCATTTT
TRBJ2-7	TRBV27	-	TRBD1	CASSLTGYSYEQYF	TGTGCCAGCAGTTTGACAGGGTATTCCTACGAGCAGTACTTC
TRBJ1-1	TRBV28	-	TRBD1	CATRSGGEVTEAFF	TGTGCTACAAGGTCAGGGGGCGAGGTCACTGAAGCTTTCTTT
TRBJ2-1	TRBV5-8	-	-	CASSLVGTPTYNEQFF	TGTGCCAGCAGCTTGGTTGGGACGCCTACCTACAATGAGCAGTTCTTC